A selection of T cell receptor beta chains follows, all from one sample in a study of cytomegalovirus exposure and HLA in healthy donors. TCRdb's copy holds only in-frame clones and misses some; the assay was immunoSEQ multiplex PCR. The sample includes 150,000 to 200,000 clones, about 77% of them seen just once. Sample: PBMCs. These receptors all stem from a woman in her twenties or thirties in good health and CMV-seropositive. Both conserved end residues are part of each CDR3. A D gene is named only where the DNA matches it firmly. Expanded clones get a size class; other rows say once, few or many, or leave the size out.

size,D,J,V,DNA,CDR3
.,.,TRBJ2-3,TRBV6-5,TGTGCCAGCAGATGGGCCGGCTCAGATACGCAGTATTTT,CASRWAGSDTQYF
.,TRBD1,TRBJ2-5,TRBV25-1,TGTGCCAGCAGGACCGACAGGGACGGTCGAGAGACCCAGTACTTC,CASRTDRDGRETQYF
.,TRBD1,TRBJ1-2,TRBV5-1,TGCGCCAGCAGCTTGGAGCAGGGACAGACCTATGGCTACACCTTC,CASSLEQGQTYGYTF
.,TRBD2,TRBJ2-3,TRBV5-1,TGCGCCAGCAGCTTGGTCCTAGCGGGAGACACAGATACGCAGTATTTT,CASSLVLAGDTDTQYF
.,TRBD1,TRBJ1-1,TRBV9,TGTGCCAGCAGCGAGTCCGGGACAGGGAGGGTGGCTTTCTTT,CASSESGTGRVAFF
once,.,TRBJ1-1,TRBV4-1,TGCGCCAGCAGCCAAGATACGGAGGCTGAAGCTTTCTTT,CASSQDTEAEAFF
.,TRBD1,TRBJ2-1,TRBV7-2,TGTGCCAGCAGCTACGACAGGGGGCCACCCAATGAGCAGTTCTTC,CASSYDRGPPNEQFF
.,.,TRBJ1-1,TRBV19,TGTGCCAGTAGTATCGGGACAACCAACACTGAAGCTTTCTTT,CASSIGTTNTEAFF
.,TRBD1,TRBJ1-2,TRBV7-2,TGTGCCAGCAGCTTTAACAGGGGCGGTTATGGCTACACCTTC,CASSFNRGGYGYTF
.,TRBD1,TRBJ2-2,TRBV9,TGTGCCAGCAGCGCGGGGACAGGGTACGCCGGGGAGCTGTTTTTT,CASSAGTGYAGELFF
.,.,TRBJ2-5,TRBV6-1,TGTGCCAGCAGCCTCCCAGAGACCCAGTACTTC,CASSLPETQYF
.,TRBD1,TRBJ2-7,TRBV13,TGTGCCAGCAGCAGAGGGGGCCAGGGGAAAGGCGAGCAGTACTTC,CASSRGGQGKGEQYF
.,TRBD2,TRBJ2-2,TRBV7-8,TGTGCCAGCAGCTTAGGTAGCGGGGGGATCTACACCGGGGAGCTGTTTTTT,CASSLGSGGIYTGELFF
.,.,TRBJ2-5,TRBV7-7,TGTGCTAGCAGCTTAGCGCTCGGACACCCCGAGACCCAGTACTTC,CASSLALGHPETQYF
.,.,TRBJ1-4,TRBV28,TGTGCCAGCAGTTTGGGGCTTACATCGCTGTTTTTT,CASSLGLTSLFF
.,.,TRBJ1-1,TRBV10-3,TGTGCCATCAGTGGGTCCGGGTTCATGAACACTGAAGCTTTCTTT,CAISGSGFMNTEAFF
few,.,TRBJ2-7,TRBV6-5,TGTGCCAGCAGTTACTCGGTTGACAGCGCCTACGAGCAGTACTTC,CASSYSVDSAYEQYF
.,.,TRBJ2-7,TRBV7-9,TGTGCCAGCAGCCCGGACACCTACGAGCAGTACTTC,CASSPDTYEQYF
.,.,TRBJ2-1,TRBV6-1,TGTGCCAGCAACCGCGGTCTAATGCACAATGAGCAGTTCTTC,CASNRGLMHNEQFF
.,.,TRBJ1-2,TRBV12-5,TGTGCTAGTGGCCCAGGAGGCTACACCTTC,CASGPGGYTF
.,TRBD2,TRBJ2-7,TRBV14,TGTGCCAGCAGCCCCCTATTGAGCACTAGCGGGACCAACTCCTACTCCTACGAGCAGTACTTC,CASSPLLSTSGTNSYSYEQYF
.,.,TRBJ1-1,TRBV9,TGTGCCAGCAGCGCTTCTGGCGAGCGGACTGAAGCTTTCTTT,CASSASGERTEAFF
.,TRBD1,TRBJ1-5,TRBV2,TGTGCCAGCAGTGGGAGACAGGGAAATAGCAATCAGCCCCAGCATTTT,CASSGRQGNSNQPQHF
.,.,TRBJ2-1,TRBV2,TGTGCCAGCAGTAGGCCGCCGGGGATGTTCTTC,CASSRPPGMFF
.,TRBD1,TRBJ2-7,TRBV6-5,TGTGCCAGCAGTTCTGAGGGGACAGGTTCCTACGAGCAGTACTTC,CASSSEGTGSYEQYF
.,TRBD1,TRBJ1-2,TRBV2,TGTGCCAGCAGCTTGGACAGGCCGGAGGCGGGCTACACCTTC,CASSLDRPEAGYTF
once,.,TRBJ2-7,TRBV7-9,TGTGCCAGCAGCTTAGGATCTGGGGCGGATATTACCTACGAGCAGTACTTC,CASSLGSGADITYEQYF
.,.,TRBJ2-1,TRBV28,TGTGCCAGCAGTCTATCCTGGACAGCAAATGAGCAGTTCTTC,CASSLSWTANEQFF
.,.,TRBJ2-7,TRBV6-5,TGTGCCAGCAGAAGCGGCGGGGCCTACGAGCAGTACTTC,CASRSGGAYEQYF
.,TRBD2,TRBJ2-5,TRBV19,TGTGCCAGTAGTATAGATAGGACTAGCGGGAAAAAGACCCAGTACTTC,CASSIDRTSGKKTQYF
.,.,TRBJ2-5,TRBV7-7,TGTGCTAGCAGCAAGGACAGAAAAGAGACCCAGTACTTC,CASSKDRKETQYF
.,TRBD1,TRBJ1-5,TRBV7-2,TGTGCCAGCAGCGGCGGACAGGGAAATTTGGGCAATCAGCCCCAGCATTTT,CASSGGQGNLGNQPQHF
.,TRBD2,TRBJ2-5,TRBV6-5,TGTGCCAGCAGAAGAGCGGGGGCGGAGGAGACCCAGTACTTC,CASRRAGAEETQYF
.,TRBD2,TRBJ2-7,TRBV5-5,TGTGCCAGCAGCCGAGAGGGAGGGTACGAGCAGTACTTC,CASSREGGYEQYF
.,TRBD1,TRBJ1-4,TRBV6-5,TGTGCCAGCAGTTCCAGACAGGGGTGGGAAAAACTGTTTTTT,CASSSRQGWEKLFF
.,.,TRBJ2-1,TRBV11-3,TGTGCCAGCAGCTTAGCCAGCGGATCCTACAATGAGCAGTTCTTC,CASSLASGSYNEQFF
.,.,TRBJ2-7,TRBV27,TGTGCCAGCAGTTTAGGGACTGGCCACGAGCAGTACTTC,CASSLGTGHEQYF
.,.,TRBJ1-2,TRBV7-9,TGTGCCAGCAGCTTAAGCGAGGGCGGAGATAGCTACACCTTC,CASSLSEGGDSYTF
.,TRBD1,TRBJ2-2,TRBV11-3,TGTGCCAGCAGCACTACGGACAGGACGGAGCTGTTTTTT,CASSTTDRTELFF
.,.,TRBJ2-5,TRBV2,TGTGCCAGCAGTGAAGGGCAGGGTAAAGAGACCCAGTACTTC,CASSEGQGKETQYF
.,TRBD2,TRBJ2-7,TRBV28,TGTGCCAGCAAGCCAACTAGCGTCTACGAGCAGTACTTC,CASKPTSVYEQYF
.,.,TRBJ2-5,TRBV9,TGTGCCAGCAGCGTAGTGACGGGAGAGACCCAGTACTTC,CASSVVTGETQYF
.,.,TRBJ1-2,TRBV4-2,TGTGCCAGCAGCCAGGATTCCGGGACTCTCTATGGCTACACCTTC,CASSQDSGTLYGYTF
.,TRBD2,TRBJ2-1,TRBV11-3,TGTGCCAGCAGCTCGGGGACTAGCGGGGGTGAGCAGTTCTTC,CASSSGTSGGEQFF
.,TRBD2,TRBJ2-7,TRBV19,TGTGCCAGTAGTATCGTCGGGGGGGCACCACTCGAGCAGTACTTC,CASSIVGGAPLEQYF
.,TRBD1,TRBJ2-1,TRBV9,TGTGCCAGCAGCGTAAGTCAGGGGGCCTATGAGCAGTTCTTC,CASSVSQGAYEQFF
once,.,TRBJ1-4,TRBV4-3,TGCGCCAGCAGCCAAGAGTGGGCCCGCAGGGCAAGGGATGAAAAACTGTTTTTT,CASSQEWARRARDEKLFF
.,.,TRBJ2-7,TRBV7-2,TGTGCCAGCAGCTTAGTGGGGGGGCTCTCCTCCTACGAGCAGTACTTC,CASSLVGGLSSYEQYF
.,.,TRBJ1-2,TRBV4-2,TGTGCCAGCAGCCAAGGTCTGCAGGGAAGCAACTATGGCTACACCTTC,CASSQGLQGSNYGYTF
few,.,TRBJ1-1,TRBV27,TGTGCCAGCAGTTTATCACAGAGCATGAACACTGAAGCTTTCTTT,CASSLSQSMNTEAFF
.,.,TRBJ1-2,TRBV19,TGTGCCAGTAGTGACGGGGGGCGAGACCCCTGGGGCTACACCTTC,CASSDGGRDPWGYTF
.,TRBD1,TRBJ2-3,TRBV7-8,TGTGCCAGCAGCGCCGAGACAGGGCGCCTTACAGATACGCAGTATTTT,CASSAETGRLTDTQYF
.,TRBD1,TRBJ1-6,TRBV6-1,TGTGCCAGCAGTGTTACGAAGGGGGCTTCGAATTCACCCCTCCACTTT,CASSVTKGASNSPLHF
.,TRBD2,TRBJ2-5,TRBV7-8,TGTGCCAGCAGCCAACCCCTAGCGGTACAAGAGACCCAGTACTTC,CASSQPLAVQETQYF
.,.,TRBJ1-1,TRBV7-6,TGTGCCAGCAGCTTGGGGACAAATGGGAACACTGAAGCTTTCTTT,CASSLGTNGNTEAFF